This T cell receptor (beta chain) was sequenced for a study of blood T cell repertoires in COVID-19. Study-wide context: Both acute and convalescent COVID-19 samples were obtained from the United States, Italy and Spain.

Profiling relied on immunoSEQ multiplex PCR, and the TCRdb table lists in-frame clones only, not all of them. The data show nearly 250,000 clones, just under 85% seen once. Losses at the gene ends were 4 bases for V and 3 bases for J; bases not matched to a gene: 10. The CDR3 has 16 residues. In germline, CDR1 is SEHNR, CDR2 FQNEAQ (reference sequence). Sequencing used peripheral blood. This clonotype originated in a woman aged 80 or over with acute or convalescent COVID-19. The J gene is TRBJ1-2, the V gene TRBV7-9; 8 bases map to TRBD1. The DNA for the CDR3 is TGTGCCAGCAGCTACAACCCGACAGGGGTGGACTATGGCTACACCTTC. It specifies CASSYNPTGVDYGYTF.